The rows below give T cell receptor beta chains drawn from one sample of a study of blood T cell repertoires in COVID-19. Repertoires were generated with immunoSEQ multiplex PCR, while TCRdb's copy carries only in-frame clones and drops some. This table has approximately 250,000 clones, 80% to 90% appearing once. The sample was peripheral blood. These receptors originate from a woman aged 65 to 85 with COVID-19, enrolled during active disease. Each CDR3 is given with its conserved first and last residue. D genes are given only for firm matches. Only part of the rows carry a size: once, few, many, or a class if the clone is expanded.

>.|TRBV5-1|.|TRBJ2-2
CASSLDRVTGELFF
TGCGCCAGCAGCTTGGACAGGGTCACCGGGGAGCTGTTTTTT
>.|TRBV2|.|TRBJ2-7
CAGEDYEQYF
TGTGCCGGCGAGGACTACGAGCAGTACTTC
>few|TRBV11-2|TRBD2|TRBJ2-1
CASSLGKGLAQFF
TGTGCCAGCAGCTTAGGAAAGGGACTAGCCCAGTTCTTC
>.|TRBV3-1/TRBV3-2|.|TRBJ1-2
CASSQDPDGYTF
TGTGCCAGCAGCCAAGATCCAGATGGCTACACCTTC
>.|TRBV5-1|TRBD2|TRBJ2-5
CASSFGTSGGAYQETQYF
TGCGCCAGCAGCTTCGGGACTAGCGGGGGGGCCTACCAAGAGACCCAGTACTTC
>once|TRBV6-6|.|TRBJ1-2
CASNPVGQYGYTF
TGTGCCAGCAATCCAGTGGGCCAATATGGCTACACCTTC
>once|TRBV28|TRBD1|TRBJ1-1
CASSLPDRGREAFF
TGTGCCAGCAGTCTCCCGGACAGGGGGCGCGAAGCTTTCTTT
>.|TRBV27|TRBD1|TRBJ1-2
CASSPQGRGEDYGYTF
TGTGCCAGCAGTCCCCAAGGCAGGGGGGAGGACTATGGCTACACCTTC
>few|TRBV6-1|TRBD1|TRBJ1-5
CASSEFEGARQPQHF
TGTGCCAGCAGTGAATTCGAGGGGGCGCGTCAGCCCCAGCATTTT
>.|TRBV2|.|TRBJ1-4
CASKNGQGGEKLFF
TGTGCCAGCAAAAATGGCCAGGGAGGCGAAAAACTGTTTTTT
>.|TRBV2|TRBD2|TRBJ2-1
CASSGSGGAVNEQFF
TGTGCCAGCAGTGGGAGCGGGGGGGCCGTAAATGAGCAGTTCTTC
>.|TRBV19|.|TRBJ1-1
CASSPHREKTEAFF
TGTGCCAGTAGTCCCCACAGGGAGAAGACTGAAGCTTTCTTT
>.|TRBV30|.|TRBJ1-1
CASDRRGTEAFF
TGTGCCTCGGACCGCAGAGGGACTGAAGCTTTCTTT
>once|TRBV6-5|.|TRBJ2-4
CASSFKNIQYF
TGTGCCAGCAGCTTTAAAAACATTCAGTACTTC
>.|TRBV27|TRBD1|TRBJ2-5
CASGDRGETQYF
TGTGCCAGCGGAGACAGGGGGGAGACCCAGTACTTC
>many|TRBV10-1|TRBD1|TRBJ2-3
CARKADRDRGSDTQYF
TGCGCCAGGAAAGCAGATCGGGACAGGGGCTCAGATACGCAGTATTTT
>.|TRBV19|.|TRBJ2-2
CASTRASNTGELFF
TGTGCCAGTACGCGAGCCTCGAACACCGGGGAGCTGTTTTTT
>.|TRBV27|.|TRBJ2-5
CASSHRGETQYF
TGTGCCAGCAGTCATCGGGGTGAGACCCAGTACTTC
>once|TRBV9|TRBD1|TRBJ2-7
CASSVDQGAFYEQYF
TGTGCCAGCAGCGTAGATCAGGGGGCGTTTTACGAGCAGTACTTC
>.|TRBV27|.|TRBJ2-1
CASRPSGRGNEQFF
TGTGCCAGCAGGCCCTCGGGTCGGGGCAATGAGCAGTTCTTC
>.|TRBV2|TRBD1|TRBJ1-1
CASSGQGWNTEAFF
TGTGCCAGCAGTGGACAGGGATGGAACACTGAAGCTTTCTTT
>few|TRBV4-3|.|TRBJ1-4
CASSQVQGGDEKLFF
TGCGCCAGCAGCCAAGTGCAGGGAGGGGATGAAAAACTGTTTTTT
>.|TRBV30|TRBD1|TRBJ1-2
CAWSVLDRGTGYTF
TGTGCCTGGAGTGTACTCGACAGGGGGACAGGCTACACCTTC
>.|TRBV3-1/TRBV3-2|.|TRBJ2-2
CASSRGGVPGELFF
TGTGCCAGCAGCAGGGGGGGTGTTCCCGGGGAGCTGTTTTTT
>.|TRBV18|.|TRBJ1-1
CASSPGAMNTEAFF
TGTGCCAGCTCACCAGGGGCAATGAACACTGAAGCTTTCTTT
>.|TRBV24-1|.|TRBJ1-4
CATSPGNEKLFF
TGTGCCACCAGTCCAGGGAATGAAAAACTGTTTTTT
>.|TRBV18|TRBD2|TRBJ2-5
CASSLGLAGGKETQYF
TGTGCCAGCTCTCTCGGACTAGCGGGGGGAAAAGAGACCCAGTACTTC
>.|TRBV4-2|TRBD2|TRBJ2-5
CASASTPSGEETQYF
TGTGCCAGCGCCTCAACCCCTAGCGGGGAGGAGACCCAGTACTTC
>many|TRBV7-9|TRBD1|TRBJ1-4
CATRGYRVMGNEKLFF
TGTGCCACCAGGGGGTACAGGGTCATGGGTAATGAAAAACTGTTTTTT
>.|TRBV9|TRBD1|TRBJ1-3
CASSPDREASGNTIYF
TGTGCCAGCAGCCCCGACAGGGAAGCATCTGGAAACACCATATATTTT
>.|TRBV12-3/TRBV12-4|.|TRBJ2-7
CASSSTGFHEQYF
TGTGCCAGCAGTTCTACAGGGTTCCACGAGCAGTACTTC
>few|TRBV7-2|.|TRBJ2-7
CASSFGASYEQYF
TGTGCCAGCAGCTTTGGGGCCTCCTACGAGCAGTACTTC
>.|TRBV20-1|TRBD2|TRBJ2-1
CSASPPPGGTYNEQFF
TGCAGTGCTAGTCCTCCTCCGGGGGGGACCTACAATGAGCAGTTCTTC
>.|TRBV18|.|TRBJ2-3
CASSPYRPPDTQYF
TGTGCCAGCTCACCGTACAGGCCGCCTGATACGCAGTATTTT
>.|TRBV19|.|TRBJ2-7
CASSKQDSPYEQYF
TGTGCCAGTAGTAAACAGGACAGCCCCTACGAGCAGTACTTC
>.|TRBV4-1|TRBD2|TRBJ2-1
CASSQAGRVAGVYNEQFF
TGCGCCAGCAGCCAAGCAGGGCGAGTAGCGGGGGTCTACAATGAGCAGTTCTTC
>.|TRBV13|TRBD2|TRBJ2-5
CASSERTSVEETQYF
TGTGCCAGCAGCGAACGGACTAGCGTCGAAGAGACCCAGTACTTC
>.|TRBV6-2/TRBV6-3|.|TRBJ2-2
CASSFHRVFGDTGELFF
TGTGCCAGCAGTTTCCACAGGGTGTTTGGGGACACCGGGGAGCTGTTTTTT
>.|TRBV18|.|TRBJ1-1
CASSPMAGSNTEAFF
TGTGCCAGCTCACCAATGGCGGGGTCGAACACTGAAGCTTTCTTT
>.|TRBV7-2|TRBD1|TRBJ1-1
CASSPGTGGALEAFF
TGTGCCAGCAGCCCAGGGACAGGGGGCGCCCTGGAAGCTTTCTTT
>.|TRBV4-2|.|TRBJ1-4
CASSQDQGAGEKLFF
TGTGCCAGCAGCCAAGATCAAGGGGCTGGTGAAAAACTGTTTTTT
>.|TRBV5-8|.|TRBJ2-6
CASTDGSGANVLTF
TGTGCCAGCACCGACGGGTCTGGGGCCAACGTCCTGACTTTC
>.|TRBV3-1/TRBV3-2|TRBD2|TRBJ2-3
CASSPRGAGGSTDTQYF
TGTGCCAGCAGCCCGAGGGGGGCGGGGGGTAGCACAGATACGCAGTATTTT
>.|TRBV10-3|.|TRBJ1-1
CAIKDVGSTHTEAFF
TGTGCCATCAAAGATGTGGGCAGCACACACACTGAAGCTTTCTTT
>once|TRBV18|.|TRBJ1-1
CASSPPRVQAFF
TGTGCCAGCTCACCCCCCAGGGTCCAGGCTTTCTTT
>.|TRBV5-6|TRBD2|TRBJ2-3
CASSVAGAIDTQYF
TGTGCCAGCTCGGTGGCGGGAGCTATCGATACGCAGTATTTT
>.|TRBV5-1|.|TRBJ1-6
CASSYRDSSSYNSPLHF
TGCGCCAGCAGCTACCGGGACTCCAGCTCCTATAATTCACCCCTCCACTTT
>.|TRBV7-9|TRBD1|TRBJ1-2
CASSLEGTGSRYGYTF
TGTGCCAGCAGCTTAGAGGGGACAGGAAGTCGGTATGGCTACACCTTC
>.|TRBV5-1|TRBD1|TRBJ2-3
CASSARQGETDTQYF
TGCGCCAGCAGCGCCCGACAGGGCGAGACAGATACGCAGTATTTT
>.|TRBV7-2|.|TRBJ2-3
CASSLGGDGTDTQYF
TGTGCCAGCAGCTTAGGGGGGGACGGCACAGATACGCAGTATTTT